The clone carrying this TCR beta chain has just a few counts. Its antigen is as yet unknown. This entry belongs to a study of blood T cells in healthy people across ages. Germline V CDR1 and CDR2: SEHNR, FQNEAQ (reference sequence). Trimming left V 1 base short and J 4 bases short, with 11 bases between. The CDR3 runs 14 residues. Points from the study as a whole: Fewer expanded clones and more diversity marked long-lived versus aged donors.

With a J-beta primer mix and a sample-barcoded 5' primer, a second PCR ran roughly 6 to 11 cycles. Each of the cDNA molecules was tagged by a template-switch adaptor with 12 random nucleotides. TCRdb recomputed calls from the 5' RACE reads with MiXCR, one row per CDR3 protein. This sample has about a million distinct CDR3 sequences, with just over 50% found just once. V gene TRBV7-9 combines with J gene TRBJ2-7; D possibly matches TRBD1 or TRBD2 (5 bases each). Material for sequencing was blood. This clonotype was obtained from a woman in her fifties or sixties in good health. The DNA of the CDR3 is TGTGCCAGCAGCTTAGGGGGGATGGTGTACGAGCAGTACTTC. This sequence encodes CASSLGGMVYEQYF.